One and the same sample provided the 8 T cell receptor beta chains below, sequenced in a study of spatial heterogeneity in lung cancer. Whole-study findings and limits: Intratumoral expanded alpha and beta TCR counts were found to track tumor mutation counts.

TCRdb recomputed calls from the 5' RACE reads with MiXCR, one row per CDR3 protein. The sample holds approximately 7,100 distinct CDR3 sequences, 12% seen once. Their recognized antigens are unknown. Specified time point: sample taken at primary tumor resection. Sample: lung tumor tissue, taken at surgery. Source of these receptors: a male donor with early-stage non-small cell lung cancer.

This clonotype is termed medium-sized. The gene calls are TRBV30 and TRBJ2-3, with D possibly being TRBD1 or TRBD2 (5 bases each). The CDR3 has 16 amino acids. CDR1 and CDR2 from the germline V gene are GTSNPN and SVGIG (reference sequence). Trimming left V 2 bases short and J 2 bases short, with 17 bases between. The CDR3 DNA sequence: TGTGCCTGGAGTACCAAGGGACCAGCCATCACAGATACGCAGTATTTT. Protein: CAWSTKGPAITDTQYF. Full variable domain (missing parts from reference TRBV30 and TRBJ2-3): SQTIHQWPATLVQPVGSPLSLECTVEGTSNPNLYWYRQAAGRGLQLLFYSVGIGQISSEVPQNLSASRPQDRQFILSSKKLLLSDSGFYLCAWSTKGPAITDTQYFGPGTRLTVL.

This clonotype has only a few counts. A much larger clone differs by one base, so this may be a read error. The V gene is TRBV24-1, the J gene TRBJ2-3, with 13 positions matching TRBD2. Germline V CDR1 and CDR2: KGHDR, SFDVKD. The CDR3 has 16 amino acids. In DNA, the CDR3 is TGTGCCACCAGTGATTGGACTAGCGGGAGAACAGATGCGCAGTATTTT. Amino acid sequence: CATSDWTSGRTDAQYF.

This clonotype occurred a few times. This chain connects TRBV30 to TRBJ2-7; 9 nucleotides line up with TRBD1. CDR3 length: 14 amino acids. CDR1 and CDR2 from the germline V gene are GTSNPN and SVGIG (reference sequence). With 2 bases clipped from V and 6 bases from J, the junction kept 8 bases outside the gene matches. CDR3 protein: CAWSSGQGRREQYF. DNA for the CDR3: TGTGCCTGGAGTAGCGGACAGGGGCGTCGCGAGCAGTACTTC. Filled out from reference TRBV30 and TRBJ2-7, the complete variable domain reads SQTIHQWPATLVQPVGSPLSLECTVEGTSNPNLYWYRQAAGRGLQLLFYSVGIGQISSEVPQNLSASRPQDRQFILSSKKLLLSDSGFYLCAWSSGQGRREQYFGPGTRLTVT.

By share, this clonotype counts as medium-sized. The V call is TRBV5-4, the J call TRBJ2-1, with no clear D. V gave up 4 bases and J gave up 1 base, with 15 bases separating them. The CDR3 extends over 16 amino acids. Per the germline V gene, CDR1 is SGHNT and CDR2 is YYREEE (reference sequence). This CDR3 is CASSPTLGVSYNEQFF. The CDR3 nucleotides are TGTGCCAGCAGCCCCACCCTTGGCGTTTCCTACAATGAGCAGTTCTTC.

Many counts were recorded for this clonotype. V gene TRBV10-2 combines with J gene TRBJ2-2; 9 bases are a match to TRBD1. Germline assignment: CDR1 WSHSY and CDR2 SAAADI. This CDR3 has 15 residues. J lost 3 bases, V lost 4 bases, and 3 bases had no gene match. CDR3 loop: CASSGQGVDTGELFF. In DNA form, the CDR3 reads TGCGCCAGCAGTGGACAGGGGGTTGACACCGGGGAGCTGTTTTTT.

This clonotype was seen at least ten times. The J gene is TRBJ2-1, the V gene TRBV24-1, with 15 bases identical to TRBD2. V lost 2 bases, J lost 9 bases, and 4 bases stayed unmatched. The CDR3 sequence is 16 residues long. The germline CDR1 and CDR2 sequences are KGHDR and SFDVKD. CDR3 nucleotide sequence: TGTGCCACCAGTGATTGGACTAGCGGGAGGGCCATTGAGCAGTTCTTC. It encodes CATSDWTSGRAIEQFF.

At least ten counts were recorded for this clonotype. V is TRBV5-1 and J is TRBJ2-7; 8 bases line up with TRBD2. Germline trimming cut 4 bases from V and 1 base from J; bases unmatched to any gene: 7. The CDR3 contains 15 residues. Germline V gives CDR1 SGHRS, CDR2 YFSETQ. CDR3 residues: CASSGAGGRSYEQYF. CDR3 coding DNA: TGCGCCAGCAGCGGCGCGGGGGGCAGGTCCTACGAGCAGTACTTC.

This clonotype showed up many times. The V and J genes are TRBV7-8 and TRBJ1-1; no firm D call. The germline gives CDR1 SGHVS, CDR2 FQNEAQ. The CDR3 covers 16 residues. Trimming took 3 bases from V and 1 from J, leaving 15 bases between them. CDR3 region: CASSFWTLKGNTEAFF. CDR3 DNA sequence: TGTGCCAGCAGCTTCTGGACCCTAAAGGGGAACACTGAAGCTTTCTTT.